The entry below describes one TCR beta chain. Methods used by the authors: Nucleated cell number was recorded as an estimate derived from reference gene primer amplification. Only in-frame clones appear in the TCRdb table, and some are missing; sequencing was by immunoSEQ multiplex PCR. V, J and clone size were drawn from that table, and D and trimming were deduced from the DNA. Altogether around 200,000 clones are present, about 88% being singletons, with the ten largest covering less than 0.85%. These data originate in a study of blood T cell repertoires in COVID-19. Across the whole study: Sources were T cells, B-cell-depleted T cells, or PBMCs; the material itself was cDNA or gDNA.

Input material: PBMCs or T cells enriched from blood (not recorded which). The clonotype was recovered from a woman younger than 35 who had recovered from COVID-19.

In DNA form, the CDR3 reads TGCGCCAGCAGCTTACAGGTTAATTCACCCCTCCACTTT. It specifies CASSLQVNSPLHF. The chain is built from TRBV5-1 and TRBJ1-6; a weak D match, TRBD1 (5 bases). V was trimmed by 2 bases and J by 6 bases, leaving 6 bases between them. Looked up from germline, CDR1 is SGHRS and CDR2 is YFSETQ. CDR3 length: 13 amino acids.